The clone carrying this T cell receptor (beta chain) was detected once. The antigen remains undetermined. The data were taken from a study of long-term antiretroviral therapy in people with HIV. The authors ran the immunoSEQ assay, v3.0, at survey level. Profiling relied on immunoSEQ multiplex PCR, and the TCRdb table lists in-frame clones only, not all of them. The table shows about 20,000 clones, with approximately 80% occurring only once. The length of the CDR3 is 14 residues. Germline CDR1 and CDR2: LGHNA and YSLEER. Trimming shortened V by 0 bases and J by 4 bases, and 9 bases separated the two germline ends. Whole-study results and caveats: Spans of CDR3 length were tighter for HIV repertoires than for controls. Across all time points, the repertoire was dominated by clones that expanded before ART.

The rearrangement uses TRBV4-3 and TRBJ1-2, with D unclear. Sequences were derived from unsorted PBMCs, sampled 0.2 years after starting antiretroviral therapy. The clonotype originates from a woman between 40 and 50 years old with HIV. The CDR3: CASSQDQEIYGYTF. CDR3 DNA: TGCGCCAGCAGCCAAGACCAGGAGATCTATGGCTACACCTTC.